The clone carrying this TCR beta chain was detected only a few times. Its antigen is not known. This specimen belongs to a study of CD8 T cells in ankylosing spondylitis. The TCR beta libraries were generated through quantitative 5'-RACE incorporating molecular barcodes. TCRdb used MiXCR to reprocess the 5' RACE reads, holding one entry per CDR3 protein. Of a few hundred thousand distinct CDR3 sequences listed, roughly 13% are singletons. Study-level points and caveats: Disease-linked clones reportedly showed significant enrichment in matched ankylosing spondylitis synovial fluid. Blood from ankylosing spondylitis patients appeared to carry a characteristic roughly eight-variant TCR beta motif. Earlier reports found some motif variants in synovial fluid and blood in reactive arthritis.

Trimming shortened V by 0 bases and J by 2 bases, and 21 bases separated the two germline ends. The CDR3 totals 19 residues. The V gene's germline CDR1 is SGHAT and CDR2 FQNNGV. The genes are TRBV11-2 and TRBJ2-3; perhaps TRBD2 as D (7 bases). This clonotype originated in a male donor with ankylosing spondylitis. The specimen sequenced was blood, either unsorted or a sorted T cell fraction (not recorded which). CDR3 coding DNA: TGTGCCAGCAGCTTAGAGGGGGGGCCAATGGGGCCTTACACAGATACGCAGTATTTT. Its protein is CASSLEGGPMGPYTDTQYF.